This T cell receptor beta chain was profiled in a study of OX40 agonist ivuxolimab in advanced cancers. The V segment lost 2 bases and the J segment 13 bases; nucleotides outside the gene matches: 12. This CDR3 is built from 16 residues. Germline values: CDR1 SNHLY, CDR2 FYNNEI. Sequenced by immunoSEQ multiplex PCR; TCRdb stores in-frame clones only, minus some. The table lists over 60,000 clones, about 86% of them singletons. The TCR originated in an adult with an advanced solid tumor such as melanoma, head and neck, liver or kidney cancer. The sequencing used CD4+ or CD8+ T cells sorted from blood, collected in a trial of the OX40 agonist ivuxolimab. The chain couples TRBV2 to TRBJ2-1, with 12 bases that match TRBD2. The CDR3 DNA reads TGTGCCAGCAGTGAATGGCTAGCGGGGGGGCCTGTTAGACAGTTCTTC. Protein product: CASSEWLAGGPVRQFF.